This passage covers 8 T cell receptor beta chains from one sample sequenced in a study of T-cell memory formation after mild COVID-19. Using its own MiXCR run on the 5' RACE reads, TCRdb lists one record per CDR3 protein. The table records about 170,000 distinct CDR3 sequences, approximately 12% of them present only once. The sequenced sample consisted of PBMCs or a T cell subset sorted from them (not recorded which). Receptors originate from a man younger than 30 who had mild COVID-19 (a few samples of this study predate the infection). Cell type and time point are not known.

This clonotype was found many times. This chain links TRBV5-1 with TRBJ2-7; 8 nucleotides line up with TRBD2. Germline CDR1 reads SGHRS; CDR2 reads YFSETQ. V dropped 4 bases and J dropped 4; count of bases not matched to a gene: 7. CDR3 length: 14 residues. The CDR3 bases are TGCGCCAGCAGCCGACGGGGGGGATTTTACGAGCAGTACTTC. It is translated as CASSRRGGFYEQYF.

This clonotype was found a few times. The chain is built from TRBV5-1 and TRBJ2-3; D is uncertain. Between the trimmed V and J ends, which lost 2 bases and 5 bases, there was a span of 21 bases. The length of the CDR3 is 17 residues. Germline V gene sequence: CDR1 SGHRS, CDR2 YFSETQ. The CDR3 sequence: CASSFVNPDVGRDTQYF. The DNA of the CDR3 is TGCGCCAGCAGCTTTGTAAACCCCGACGTTGGTAGAGATACGCAGTATTTT.

This chain uses TRBV7-2 with TRBJ1-1; tentatively, D is TRBD1 (6 bases). From germline, CDR1 is SGHTA and CDR2 FQGNSA. Deletions cut 5 bases from V and 1 base from J, with 11 bases between. CDR3 length equals 14 residues. The CDR3 protein is CASSPPGANTEAFF. CDR3 sequence (DNA): TGTGCCAGCAGCCCACCGGGGGCGAACACTGAAGCTTTCTTT.

This clonotype showed up just once. In this CDR3 the conserved last residue, phenylalanine or tryptophan, is missing, so a read error is likely. This chain joins TRBV27 and TRBJ2-5, with D perhaps being TRBD1 or TRBD2 (5 bases each). The CDR3 totals 15 residues. V was trimmed by 3 bases and J by 1 base, leaving 12 bases between them. CDR1 and CDR2 from the germline V gene are MNHEY and SMNVEV (reference sequence). CDR3 nucleotide sequence: TGTGCCAGCAGTTTTCGGGGCCGCAGCCAAGAGACCCAGTACTAC. It encodes CASSFRGRSQETQYY.

This clonotype turned up a few times. The chain joins TRBV19 to TRBJ1-2; 9 bases agree with TRBD1. Germline CDR1 is LNHDA and CDR2 is SQIVND (reference sequence). V lost 10 bases, J lost 4 bases, and 13 bases stayed unmatched. The CDR3 length is 15 residues. The CDR3 is CATRDRDVTPYGYTF. The CDR3 nucleotides are TGTGCCACAAGGGACAGGGATGTTACGCCCTATGGCTACACCTTC. Full variable domain (missing parts from reference TRBV19 and TRBJ1-2): DGGITQSPKYLFRKEGQNVTLSCEQNLNHDAMYWYRQDPGQGLRLIYYSQIVNDFQKGDIAEGYSVSREKKESFPLTVTSAQKNPTAFYLCATRDRDVTPYGYTFGSGTRLTVV.

This clonotype was counted many times. The chain uses TRBV7-2 and TRBJ1-6; a possible D gene is TRBD1 (5 bases). The length of the CDR3 is 15 residues. Germline lookup yields CDR1 SGHTA and CDR2 FQGNSA. The V end was cut by 0 bases, the J end by 7 bases, with 10 bases between. Here the CDR3 DNA reads TGTGCCAGCAGCTTAGCGGGCAGGGCAAATTCACCCCTCCACTTT. Amino acids: CASSLAGRANSPLHF.

This chain links TRBV7-9 with TRBJ2-3; unclear D gene. Trimming removed 3 bases at V and 6 bases at J, with 10 bases between. Germline CDR1 and CDR2: SEHNR and FQNEAQ (reference sequence). This CDR3 has 13 residues. The CDR3 nucleotides read TGTGCCAGCAGCTTCCGAGGAGTTGATACGCAGTATTTT. This translates into CASSFRGVDTQYF.

This clonotype has a count of ten or more. V and J are TRBV7-2 and TRBJ2-1; 9 bases agree with TRBD1. This CDR3 region has 17 residues. From germline, CDR1 is SGHTA and CDR2 FQGNSA. V gave up 5 bases and J gave up 2 bases; unmatched junction bases: 10. The CDR3: CASSPTVTGGAYNEQFF. For the CDR3, the DNA is TGTGCCAGCAGCCCGACAGTGACAGGGGGGGCCTACAATGAGCAGTTCTTC.